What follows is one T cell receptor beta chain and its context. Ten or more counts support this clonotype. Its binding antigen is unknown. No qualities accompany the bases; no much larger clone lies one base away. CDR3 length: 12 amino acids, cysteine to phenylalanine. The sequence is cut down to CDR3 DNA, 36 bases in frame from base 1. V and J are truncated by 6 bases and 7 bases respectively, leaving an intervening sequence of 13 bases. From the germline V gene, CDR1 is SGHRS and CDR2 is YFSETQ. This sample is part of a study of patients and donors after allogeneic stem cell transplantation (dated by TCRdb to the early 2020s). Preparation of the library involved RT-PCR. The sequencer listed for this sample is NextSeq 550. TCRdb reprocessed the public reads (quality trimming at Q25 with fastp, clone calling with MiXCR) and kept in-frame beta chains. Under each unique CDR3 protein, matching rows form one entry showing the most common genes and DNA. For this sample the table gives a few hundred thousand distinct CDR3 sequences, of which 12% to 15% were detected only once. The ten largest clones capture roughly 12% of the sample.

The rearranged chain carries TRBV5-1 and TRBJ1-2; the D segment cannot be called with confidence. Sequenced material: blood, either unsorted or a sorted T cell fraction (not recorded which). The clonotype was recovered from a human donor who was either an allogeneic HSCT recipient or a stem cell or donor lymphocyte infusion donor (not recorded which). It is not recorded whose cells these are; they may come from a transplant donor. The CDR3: CASKEEVAGYTF. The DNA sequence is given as TGCGCCAGCAAGGAGGAAGTGGCTGGCTACACCTTC.